The 21 T cell receptor beta chains listed next were all sequenced from one sample in a study of blood T cell repertoires in COVID-19. Clones were read by immunoSEQ multiplex PCR, and TCRdb kept only the in-frame ones, dropping some. The sample holds roughly 140,000 clones, about 91% seen once. Sequencing was done on a sample of peripheral blood. These TCRs come from a human donor in a cohort sampled during active COVID-19.

V is TRBV4-2 and J is TRBJ2-1; 13 bases fit TRBD2. CDR3 length: 22 residues. The germline gives CDR1 LGHNA, CDR2 YNFKEQ. Trimming cost V 0 bases and J 0 bases; bases outside gene matches: 14. The CDR3 bases are TGTGCCAGCAGCCAAGAAGGGACTAGCGGGGCCCCTTGGTCCAGCTCCTACAATGAGCAGTTCTTC. This gives the protein CASSQEGTSGAPWSSSYNEQFF.

The chain is built from TRBV4-1 and TRBJ2-3, with D perhaps TRBD1 (5 bases). V was trimmed by 1 base and J by 1 base, leaving 9 bases between them. This CDR3 spans 15 amino acids. Looked up from germline, CDR1 is MGHRA and CDR2 is YSYEKL. CDR3 protein: CASSQAPRGTDTQYF. For the CDR3, the DNA is TGCGCCAGCAGCCAAGCGCCCAGGGGCACAGATACGCAGTATTTT.

CDR3 coding DNA: TGTGCCAGCAGGCCGGGACAGGGGAATGAAAAACTGTTTTTT. It codes for CASRPGQGNEKLFF. The chain joins TRBV6-5 to TRBJ1-4, with TRBD1 identical over 10 bases. The germline CDR1 and CDR2 sequences are MNHEY and SVGAGI. With 6 bases clipped from V and 5 bases from J, the junction kept 3 bases outside the gene matches. CDR3 length: 14 amino acids.

The J gene is TRBJ2-3, the V gene TRBV7-3; tentative D call: TRBD1 (6 bases). Germline lookup yields CDR1 SGHTA and CDR2 FQGTGA. Deletions cut 1 base from V and 4 bases from J, with 21 bases between. CDR3 size: 18 residues. The DNA of the CDR3 is TGTGCCAGCAGCTTAATGCCAACAGGGCCCAGCGGAGCAGATACGCAGTATTTT. Its protein product is CASSLMPTGPSGADTQYF.

This chain uses TRBV30 with TRBJ1-5; D gene unclear. CDR1 and CDR2 from the germline V gene are GTSNPN and SVGIG (reference sequence). V was pared by 2 bases and J by 4 bases, with 12 bases between. This CDR3 spans 14 amino acids. Here the CDR3 reads CAWSRDTDNQPQHF. The CDR3 DNA is TGTGCCTGGAGTCGAGACACCGATAATCAGCCCCAGCATTTT.

This chain links TRBV7-2 with TRBJ1-1, with TRBD1 as a possible D gene (6 bases). This CDR3 is built from 14 residues. Germline V gene data show CDR1 as SGHTA and CDR2 as FQGNSA. Trimming removed 7 bases from V and 0 bases from J, with 12 bases in between. The CDR3 region is CASNKAGVNTEAFF. CDR3 bases: TGTGCCAGCAACAAAGCAGGGGTGAACACTGAAGCTTTCTTT.

This sequence joins TRBV4-1 and TRBJ2-5; D possibly corresponds to TRBD2 (6 bases). Deletions cut 1 base from V and 5 bases from J, with 17 bases between. The CDR3 runs 16 residues. CDR1 is MGHRA, CDR2 YSYEKL, per germline. The CDR3 loop is CASSQAQSAGMETQYF. The CDR3 DNA reads as TGCGCCAGCAGCCAAGCTCAGTCCGCGGGGATGGAGACCCAGTACTTC.

The chain links TRBV2 to TRBJ1-6; D possibly corresponds to TRBD1 (6 bases). Germline loops: CDR1 SNHLY, CDR2 FYNNEI. The CDR3 totals 18 residues. Trimming removed 7 bases from V and 0 bases from J, with 19 bases in between. DNA for the CDR3: TGTGCCAGCACCTCACAGGGCCCCCTGAGCTCCTATAATTCACCCCTCCACTTT. Translated, it gives CASTSQGPLSSYNSPLHF.

There are a few counts of this clone. The V call is TRBV5-4, the J call TRBJ1-6, with a tentative D call TRBD1 (6 bases). The CDR3 is 13 amino acids. In germline, CDR1 is SGHNT, CDR2 YYREEE (reference sequence). V gave up 5 bases and J gave up 6 bases, with 9 bases separating them. The CDR3: CASRQGPNSPLHF. The CDR3, as DNA: TGTGCCAGCAGACAGGGACCTAATTCACCCCTCCACTTT. The variable domain in full, with the rest retrieved from reference TRBV5-4 and TRBJ1-6, is ETGVTQSPTHLIKTRGQQVTLRCSSQSGHNTVSWYQQALGQGPQFIFQYYREEENGRGNFPPRFSGLQFPNYSSELNVNALELDDSALYLCASRQGPNSPLHFGNGTRLTVT.

V and J are TRBV13 and TRBJ1-1; D remains unclear. This CDR3 has 13 residues. CDR1 PRHDT and CDR2 FYEKMQ come from the germline V gene (reference sequence). V was shortened by 5 bases and J by 0 bases, with 7 bases between the two germline ends. The CDR3 reads CASSGRMNTEAFF. The CDR3 bases are TGTGCCAGCAGCGGGAGGATGAACACTGAAGCTTTCTTT.

This chain connects TRBV5-1 to TRBJ2-7, with 8 bases identical to TRBD1. CDR1 is SGHRS, CDR2 YFSETQ, per germline. J was trimmed by 1 base and V by 4 bases; bases with no gene match: 4. The CDR3 is 14 residues long. The CDR3 region is CASSTGQGSYEQYF. DNA of the CDR3: TGCGCCAGCAGCACCGGACAGGGTTCCTACGAGCAGTACTTC.

The genes are TRBV6-5 and TRBJ2-7; D possibly corresponds to TRBD1 (6 bases). Trimming removed 4 bases at V and 7 bases at J, with 8 bases between. Germline CDR1 MNHEY, CDR2 SVGAGI. This CDR3 comprises 11 residues. This chain's CDR3 is CASSFGTEQYF. CDR3 nucleotide sequence: TGTGCCAGCAGTTTCGGGACAGAGCAGTACTTC.

In this sample, this clone turned up a few times. The gene calls are TRBV2 and TRBJ2-1, with 10 positions matching TRBD2. Per the germline V gene, CDR1 is SNHLY and CDR2 is FYNNEI. This CDR3 region has 14 residues. V lost 6 bases to trimming and J lost 8 bases; unmatched junction nucleotides: 7. CDR3 nucleotides: TGTGCCAGCAGGTCCAGCGGGGGGGCGTATGAGCAGTTCTTC. This gives the protein CASRSSGGAYEQFF. The whole variable domain, filled in from reference TRBV2 and TRBJ2-1, reads EPEVTQTPSHQVTQMGQEVILRCVPISNHLYFYWYRQILGQKVEFLVSFYNNEISEKSEIFDDQFSVERPDGSNFTLKIRSTKLEDSAMYFCASRSSGGAYEQFFGPGTRLTVL.

The chain is built from TRBV19 and TRBJ1-3; a weak D match, TRBD1 (6 bases). V lost 4 bases, J lost 0 bases, and 10 bases lay in between. The V gene's germline CDR1 is LNHDA and CDR2 SQIVND (reference sequence). The CDR3 has 15 residues. The CDR3 DNA is TGTGCCAGTAGTAACAGGGAGTCCTCTGGAAACACCATATATTTT. As protein: CASSNRESSGNTIYF.

This clone was observed once. J is TRBJ2-7 and V is TRBV5-1; maybe TRBD2 (7 bases). The germline gives CDR1 SGHRS, CDR2 YFSETQ. V lost 3 bases and J 2 bases, leaving 18 bases between the germline ends. The CDR3 has 16 amino acids. The CDR3: CASSSSFSGGAYEQYF. CDR3 in DNA: TGCGCCAGCAGCTCCTCCTTCTCGGGGGGCGCCTACGAGCAGTACTTC.

V is TRBV25-1 and J is TRBJ2-3; TRBD2 aligns across 10 bases. CDR1 is MGHDK, CDR2 SYGVNS, per germline. CDR3 length: 15 amino acids. J lost 3 bases, V lost 6 bases, and 6 bases had no gene match. CDR3 region: CASRTSSGGTDTQYF. DNA of the CDR3: TGTGCCAGCAGGACTTCTAGCGGGGGAACAGATACGCAGTATTTT.

J is TRBJ2-2 and V is TRBV24-1; perhaps TRBD1 as D (6 bases). Germline CDR1 and CDR2: KGHDR and SFDVKD. Trimming cost V 7 bases and J 0 bases, with 8 bases left between them. The CDR3 totals 14 residues. The CDR3 here is CATRQGANTGELFF. In nucleotides, the CDR3 is TGTGCCACCAGACAGGGCGCGAACACCGGGGAGCTGTTTTTT.

The V call is TRBV30, the J call TRBJ1-2; 8 bases map to TRBD1. The germline CDR1 and CDR2 sequences are GTSNPN and SVGIG (reference sequence). V shed 4 bases and J 11 bases; nucleotides not matched to a gene: 9. This CDR3 region has 12 residues. The CDR3 is CAWTHDRGGYTF. As DNA, the CDR3 is TGTGCCTGGACCCACGACAGGGGAGGATACACCTTC.

The J gene is TRBJ1-1, the V gene TRBV4-3; D is perhaps TRBD1 (5 bases). Trimming took off 4 bases at V and 0 bases at J, with 9 bases between the two ends. CDR3 length equals 14 residues. CDR1 and CDR2 from the germline V gene are LGHNA and YSLEER. The CDR3 DNA sequence: TGCGCCAGCAGCCCCAGACAGCTGAACACTGAAGCTTTCTTT. Protein: CASSPRQLNTEAFF.

This chain joins TRBV3-1 (or the pseudogene TRBV3-2) and TRBJ2-4; TRBD1 aligns across 11 bases. There are 16 residues in the CDR3. V trimming: 4 bases; J trimming: 2 bases; junction bases outside the gene matches: 4. Germline lookup yields CDR1 LGHDT and CDR2 YNNKEL (reference sequence). The CDR3 sequence: CASSPWTGGTKNIQYF. DNA for the CDR3: TGTGCCAGCAGCCCGTGGACAGGGGGCACCAAAAACATTCAGTACTTC.

The J gene is TRBJ1-6, the V gene TRBV30, with D possibly being TRBD1 (6 bases). V lost 5 bases and J lost 0, with 17 bases in between. The CDR3 extends over 17 amino acids. CDR1 and CDR2 from the germline V gene are GTSNPN and SVGIG (reference sequence). CDR3 nucleotides: TGTGCCTGGGGGGGCAGGCGATTGAGCTCCTATAATTCACCCCTCCACTTT. Translated, it gives CAWGGRRLSSYNSPLHF.